This TCR beta chain was found in a study of blood T cell repertoires in COVID-19. Trimming cost V 4 bases and J 1 base; bases outside gene matches: 9. There are 17 residues in the CDR3. CDR1 is KGHSH and CDR2 is LQKENI in the germline V gene. Clones were sequenced by immunoSEQ multiplex PCR, and TCRdb holds only the in-frame ones, with some missing. The sample lists some 200,000 clones, approximately 86% occurring once. This clonotype was obtained from a man aged 55-75 years with COVID-19, enrolled during active disease. The sequenced sample was peripheral blood. J is TRBJ2-3 and V is TRBV18, with 9 positions matching TRBD1. The CDR3 sequence: CASSLAGTGTGTDTQYF. CDR3 sequence (DNA): TGTGCCAGCTCACTTGCCGGGACAGGGACGGGCACAGATACGCAGTATTTT.